Listed below are T cell receptor beta chains from one sample, sequenced in a study of T-cell reconstitution after alpha-beta-depleted transplantation in children. TCRdb fed the PCR reads into MiXCR, producing one record per CDR3 protein. The data show around 960,000 distinct CDR3 sequences, 25% to 35% seen once. The material was PBMCs, mostly from graft donor cells, obtained 360 days after TCRalphabeta/CD19-depleted stem cell transplant. The receptor source for this set is a boy younger than two who had a stem cell transplant for SCID, so the T cells may come from the graft donor. Both conserved end residues are part of each CDR3. A D gene is named only where the DNA matches it firmly. Only part of the rows carry a size: once, few, many, or a class if the clone is expanded.

v_gene	d_gene	len	j_gene	abundance	CDR3nt	CDR3aa
TRBV20-1	.	13	TRBJ2-1	few	TGCAGTGCTAGCCATGCGACCGATTATGAGCAGTTCTTC	CSASHATDYEQFF
TRBV5-1	TRBD2	15	TRBJ2-1	.	TGCGCCAGCAGCTTGGGGGGACTAGCTTTCAATGAGCAGTTCTTC	CASSLGGLAFNEQFF
TRBV27	.	13	TRBJ1-2	.	TGTGCCTGCAGTTTATGGGGGAGCGGAGGCTACACCTTC	CACSLWGSGGYTF
TRBV24-1	.	13	TRBJ1-5	.	TGTGCCGGCCCGGGGGGGGTCAATCAGCCCCAGCATTTT	CAGPGGVNQPQHF
TRBV18	.	14	TRBJ2-3	few	TGTGCCAGCTTCCGGACAGCGGGGTCAGATACGCAGTATTTT	CASFRTAGSDTQYF
TRBV5-1	.	15	TRBJ2-7	few	TGCGCCAGTGATAAACATGGACTGAACCCCTACGAGCAGTACTTC	CASDKHGLNPYEQYF
TRBV9	.	14	TRBJ2-2	few	TGTGCCAGCAGCGTAGTGGGACTCACCGGGGAGCTGTTTTTT	CASSVVGLTGELFF
TRBV12-3/TRBV12-4	TRBD2	17	TRBJ2-3	.	TGTGCCAGCAGGCCCGGGACTAGCGGGGGGGCCACAGATACGCAGTATTTT	CASRPGTSGGATDTQYF
TRBV2	.	15	TRBJ2-5	.	TGTGCCAGCAGTGAATGGGCCGCAGGGAAGGAGACCCAGTACTTC	CASSEWAAGKETQYF
TRBV29-1	.	13	TRBJ1-5	few	TGCAGCGTTGGGGGAAGCTCAGATCAGCCCCAGCATTTT	CSVGGSSDQPQHF
TRBV12-3/TRBV12-4	.	16	TRBJ2-5	.	TGTGCCAGCAGCTTTGGGGTCGGGAGCTCACAAGAGACCCAGTACTTC	CASSFGVGSSQETQYF
TRBV7-9	TRBD2	15	TRBJ2-3	.	TGTGCCAGCAGCTTCGGGCTAGCGGAGACAGATACGCAGTATTTT	CASSFGLAETDTQYF
TRBV7-2	.	15	TRBJ1-6	.	TGTGCCAGCAGCCGCGCCCCGGGTACCATTTCACCCCTCCACTTT	CASSRAPGTISPLHF
TRBV12-3/TRBV12-4	.	16	TRBJ2-7	.	TGTGCCAGCAGTTTAGAGGTGAGGGGGTACTCCTACGAGCAGTACTTC	CASSLEVRGYSYEQYF
TRBV10-3	TRBD2	12	TRBJ2-2	few	TGTGCCATCGGACTAGCGGCCGGGGAGCTGTTTTTT	CAIGLAAGELFF
TRBV9	TRBD1	14	TRBJ1-2	.	TGTGCCAGCAGCGCCCTAACAGGGGGAGATGGCTACACCTTC	CASSALTGGDGYTF
TRBV4-1	TRBD1	15	TRBJ2-7	few	TGCGCCAGCAGGGGAAGGGTACAGGGGGACTACGAGCAGTACTTC	CASRGRVQGDYEQYF
TRBV12-3/TRBV12-4	.	15	TRBJ2-2	.	TGTGCCAGCAGGGGCGGGGGCGCCAGCACCGGGGAGCTGTTTTTT	CASRGGGASTGELFF
TRBV9	.	16	TRBJ2-1	few	TGTGCCAGCAGCGTAGGAGTGCTAGCTCGTGGGAATGAGCAGTTCTTC	CASSVGVLARGNEQFF
TRBV20-1	.	12	TRBJ2-7	many	TGCAGTGCTAGGGGGACACCCTACGAGCAGTACTTC	CSARGTPYEQYF
TRBV27	TRBD1	15	TRBJ2-5	few	TGTGCCAGCAGTTCGGGCAGGGGGCTCGAAGAGACCCAGTACTTC	CASSSGRGLEETQYF
TRBV4-3	TRBD2	16	TRBJ2-4	few	TGCGCCAGCAGCCTAAAGTGGGGGGCTAGCGGGGACATTCAGTACTTC	CASSLKWGASGDIQYF
TRBV7-9	.	17	TRBJ1-5	few	TGTGCCAGCAGCTTAGGCTGGGGTGGGCCGCGGAATCAGCCCCAGCATTTT	CASSLGWGGPRNQPQHF
TRBV6-5	TRBD1	14	TRBJ2-2	many	TGTGCCAGCAACGACAGGGGGACCGCCGGGGAGCTGTTTTTT	CASNDRGTAGELFF
TRBV11-2	TRBD1	15	TRBJ1-6	few	TGTGCCAGCAGCTTAGCCGGACAGGGTGGTTCACCCCTCCACTTT	CASSLAGQGGSPLHF
TRBV29-1	.	13	TRBJ2-5	few	TGCAGCGCGCGCCGACAGGTAGAAGAGACCCAGTACTTC	CSARRQVEETQYF
TRBV5-1	TRBD1	13	TRBJ2-1	.	TGCGCCAGCTGGGGACAGTTGTTCGATGAGCAGTTCTTC	CASWGQLFDEQFF
TRBV28	TRBD1	15	TRBJ1-6	.	TGTGCCCACCACCGGGACAGGGTTCGTAATTCACCCCTCCACTTT	CAHHRDRVRNSPLHF
TRBV6-1	.	15	TRBJ2-7	few	TGTGCCAGCAGAGAGCGTTTCGTGAGGTTCTACGAGCAGTACTTC	CASRERFVRFYEQYF
TRBV20-1	TRBD2	15	TRBJ2-3	.	TGCAGTGCTAGAGAGGCGGGGGGGAGCACAGATACGCAGTATTTT	CSAREAGGSTDTQYF
TRBV6-4	.	14	TRBJ2-1	.	TGTGCCAGCAGTGAATTCCGGGGCCGGGGTGAGCAGTTCTTC	CASSEFRGRGEQFF
TRBV7-2	.	12	TRBJ2-7	.	TGTGCCAGCAGCCCCAGATGGGGAGGGCAGTACTTC	CASSPRWGGQYF
TRBV29-1	.	13	TRBJ2-7	few	TGCAGCGTTGAAGGGGGCAGAATGGGCGAGCAGTACTTC	CSVEGGRMGEQYF
TRBV4-2	.	16	TRBJ2-5	.	TGTGCCAGCAGCCAAGACTATGGGAAGAGAAGGGAGACCCAGTACTTC	CASSQDYGKRRETQYF
TRBV3-1	.	13	TRBJ2-3	.	TGTGCCAGCAGCCAAGCCATGGGAGATACGCAGTATTTT	CASSQAMGDTQYF
TRBV3-1	TRBD1	16	TRBJ2-1	few	TGTGCCAGCAGCCAAGTCAGGACAGGGGGCGTAAATGAGCAGTTCTTC	CASSQVRTGGVNEQFF
TRBV20-1	.	14	TRBJ2-7	.	TGCAGTGCTAGAGCGGACAGTCGCTCCTACGAGCAGTACTTC	CSARADSRSYEQYF
TRBV12-3/TRBV12-4	TRBD1	15	TRBJ1-5	.	TGTGCCAGCAGCACCCGACAGGGCAATCTTCAGCCCCAGCATTTT	CASSTRQGNLQPQHF
TRBV20-1	.	14	TRBJ1-4	few	TGCAGTGCCATCCGGACAGACTTAAATGAAAAACTGTTTTTT	CSAIRTDLNEKLFF
TRBV20-1	.	15	TRBJ2-1	many	TGCAGTGCTGGGGCCATGGGGGTCCTAAACAATGAGCAGTTCTTC	CSAGAMGVLNNEQFF